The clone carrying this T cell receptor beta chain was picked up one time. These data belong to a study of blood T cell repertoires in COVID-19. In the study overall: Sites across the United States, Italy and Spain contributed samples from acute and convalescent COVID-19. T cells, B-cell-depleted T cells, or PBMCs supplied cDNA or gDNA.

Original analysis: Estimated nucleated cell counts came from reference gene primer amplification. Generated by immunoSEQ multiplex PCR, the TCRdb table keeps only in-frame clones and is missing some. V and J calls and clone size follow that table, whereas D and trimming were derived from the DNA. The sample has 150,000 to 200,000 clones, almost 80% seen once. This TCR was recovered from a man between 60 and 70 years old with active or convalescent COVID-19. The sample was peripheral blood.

DNA of the CDR3: TGTGCCAGCAATCTCCAGGGCACGAACACCGGGGAGCTGTTTTTT. As protein: CASNLQGTNTGELFF. The gene calls are TRBV6-6 and TRBJ2-2; perhaps TRBD1 as D (5 bases). The CDR3 is made up of 15 amino acids. The germline CDR1 and CDR2 sequences are MNHNY and SVGAGI (reference sequence). V shed 7 bases and J shed 0 bases, with 12 bases lying between them.